Below are 19 T cell receptor beta chains sequenced from a single sample in a study of cytomegalovirus exposure and HLA in healthy donors (dated by TCRdb to about 2017). Receptor libraries were prepared by the immunoSEQ multiplex PCR assay. For the multiplex PCR, a mixture combining 60 forward primers for TCR Vbeta segments and 13 reverse primers for TCR Jbeta segments was used. The table was pulled from immuneACCESS by TCRdb, which kept in-frame rearrangements only. Such tables lose some clones; where checked, under half of the loss comes from unresolved V genes, and the rest has no known cause. Counted in this sample were around 84,000 clones; around 82% of them appeared once. Around 3.2% of the sample goes to the ten largest clones. Specimen: PBMCs. These receptors all stem from a man aged 50 to 60 in good health and CMV-seronegative.

This clone was recorded a few times. The chain couples TRBV5-5 to TRBJ1-2; D gene unclear. CDR1 is SGHKS and CDR2 is YYEKEE in the germline V gene (reference sequence). V was clipped by 1 base and J by 10 bases, with 11 bases between them. There are 12 residues in the CDR3. The CDR3 coding sequence is TGTGCCAGCAGCTTGAGGCAGACACACTACACCTTC. It specifies CASSLRQTHYTF. Looking up the rest from reference TRBV5-5 and TRBJ1-2 gives the full variable domain: DAGVTQSPTHLIKTRGQQVTLRCSPISGHKSVSWYQQVLGQGPQFIFQYYEKEERGRGNFPDRFSARQFPNYSSELNVNALLLGDSALYLCASSLRQTHYTFGSGTRLTVV.

The V call is TRBV2, the J call TRBJ1-2, with D unresolved. The CDR3 has 13 amino acids. Germline CDR1 SNHLY, CDR2 FYNNEI. Trimming left V 6 bases short and J 4 bases short, with 12 bases between. The CDR3 loop is CASSVLGSYGYTF. The CDR3 DNA is TGTGCCAGCAGCGTCCTGGGCTCCTATGGCTACACCTTC.

V gene TRBV5-6 combines with J gene TRBJ2-5, with D possibly TRBD2 on 6 matching bases. The germline V gene encodes CDR1 SGHDT and CDR2 YYEEEE. The germline V and J ends were trimmed by 3 bases and 5 bases, with 14 bases remaining between them. The CDR3 covers 14 residues. CDR3 nucleotides: TGTGCCAGCAGCTGGGAGGTAGGAGGGGAGACCCAGTACTTC. Translated: CASSWEVGGETQYF. Variable domain in full (rest from reference TRBV5-6 and TRBJ2-5): DAGVTQSPTHLIKTRGQQVTLRCSPKSGHDTVSWYQQALGQGPQFIFQYYEEEERQRGNFPDRFSGHQFPNYSSELNVNALLLGDSALYLCASSWEVGGETQYFGPGTRLLVL.

This clone appeared a single time. The chain joins TRBV19 to TRBJ1-3, with D possibly matching TRBD1 (6 bases). Trimming removed 2 bases from V and 1 base from J, with 15 bases in between. The CDR3 runs 17 residues. The germline gives CDR1 LNHDA, CDR2 SQIVND (reference sequence). CDR3 amino acids: CASSITGQRLSGNTIYF. CDR3 nucleotides: TGTGCCAGTAGTATAACTGGACAGCGACTTTCTGGAAACACCATATATTTT. Full variable domain (rest looked up from reference TRBV19 and TRBJ1-3): DGGITQSPKYLFRKEGQNVTLSCEQNLNHDAMYWYRQDPGQGLRLIYYSQIVNDFQKGDIAEGYSVSREKKESFPLTVTSAQKNPTAFYLCASSITGQRLSGNTIYFGEGSWLTVV.

The J gene is TRBJ1-5, the V gene TRBV11-1; D is ambiguous. This CDR3 region has 12 residues. Trimming pared 5 bases from V and 5 bases from J, leaving 7 bases between. CDR1 SGHAT and CDR2 FQDESV come from the germline V gene (reference sequence). CDR3 in DNA: TGTGCCAGCAGCGCCGTAGATCAGCCCCAGCATTTT. Translation: CASSAVDQPQHF.

The chain is built from TRBV5-1 and TRBJ2-3; 9 nucleotides match TRBD2. This CDR3 contains 18 residues. Germline CDR1 SGHRS, CDR2 YFSETQ. The V segment lost 4 bases and the J segment 0 bases; nucleotides outside the gene matches: 12. CDR3 amino acids: CASSLRGASGESTDTQYF. The CDR3 nucleotides are TGCGCCAGCAGCCTCCGTGGGGCTAGCGGGGAAAGCACAGATACGCAGTATTTT.

The J gene is TRBJ2-5, the V gene TRBV6-5; no reliable D call. The V end was cut by 0 bases, the J end by 5 bases, with 4 bases between. The CDR3 length is 12 residues. CDR1 and CDR2 from the germline V gene are MNHEY and SVGAGI. The CDR3: CASSYSSETQYF. The CDR3 nucleotides are TGTGCCAGCAGTTACTCGTCGGAGACCCAGTACTTC.

Concerning this clone: This may arise from a read error, as a much more abundant clone is one base away. The rearrangement joins TRBV5-1 to TRBJ1-1; D call uncertain. The CDR3 loop spans 13 amino acids. CDR1 and CDR2 from the germline V gene are SGHRS and YFSETQ. Trimming cost V 2 bases and J 0 bases, with 5 bases left between them. CDR3: CASSFTVNTEAFF. The CDR3 nucleotides are TGCGCCAGCAGCTTTACAGTGAACACTGAAGCTTTCTTT.

The chain carries TRBV4-1 and TRBJ1-5, with 8 bases aligning to TRBD1. Germline V CDR1 and CDR2: MGHRA, YSYEKL. The CDR3 loop spans 16 amino acids. V was pared by 3 bases and J by 7 bases, with 11 bases of the junction left unmatched. The CDR3 sequence is CASSQTNADRGQPQHF. The CDR3 nucleotides are TGCGCCAGCAGCCAGACGAACGCCGACAGGGGCCAGCCCCAGCATTTT.

V gene TRBV7-6 combines with J gene TRBJ2-3; 12 positions agree with TRBD2. Germline V CDR1 and CDR2: SGHVS, FNYEAQ. The CDR3 covers 20 residues. V lost 1 base and J lost 3; bases outside the gene matches: 14. CDR3 in amino acids: CASSLGPSGGAILRTDTQYF. DNA for the CDR3: TGTGCCAGCAGCTTAGGGCCTAGCGGGGGGGCCATCCTTCGTACAGATACGCAGTATTTT.

The chain has TRBV27 and TRBJ1-2; 11 bases agree with TRBD1. V shed 6 bases, J shed 3 bases, and the junction held 3 bases outside the gene matches. The germline gives CDR1 MNHEY, CDR2 SMNVEV (reference sequence). This CDR3 is built from 14 residues. In DNA, the CDR3 is TGTGCCAGCAGGGACAGGGGGCGCGACTATGGCTACACCTTC. This codes for CASRDRGRDYGYTF.

V usage is TRBV10-1 and J usage is TRBJ1-6, with D perhaps TRBD1 (5 bases). This CDR3 has 13 residues. The V gene lost 5 bases and the J gene lost 9 bases, with 11 bases spanning the gap. Germline loops: CDR1 WNHNN, CDR2 SYGVQD (reference sequence). The CDR3 nucleotides are TGCGCCAGCAGTTGGACAACCGGTTCACCCCTCCACTTT. Protein sequence: CASSWTTGSPLHF.

The gene calls are TRBV29-1 and TRBJ2-1; D not certain. The V end was cut by 4 bases, the J end by 0 bases, with 7 bases between. The CDR3 is made up of 13 amino acids. Germline CDR1 is SQVTM and CDR2 is ANQGSEA. The CDR3 spells CSVAFSSYNEQFF. In DNA form, the CDR3 reads TGCAGCGTTGCGTTTAGCTCCTACAATGAGCAGTTCTTC.

This rearrangement joins TRBV5-5 to TRBJ2-7; 8 bases agree with TRBD2. The CDR3 totals 11 residues. Trimming at V came to 4 bases and at J to 8 bases, leaving 2 bases not matched to a gene. Germline V gene lookup returns CDR1 SGHKS and CDR2 YYEKEE (reference sequence). The CDR3 loop is CASSREGQQYF. As DNA, the CDR3 is TGTGCCAGCAGCCGGGAGGGACAGCAGTACTTC.

The chain is built from TRBV5-1 and TRBJ2-2; 8 positions match TRBD1. Germline-derived CDR1 and CDR2 are SGHRS and YFSETQ. Trimming cost V 0 bases and J 2 bases; bases outside gene matches: 3. The CDR3 is 16 residues long. CDR3 residues: CASSLDGTGNTGELFF. CDR3 bases: TGCGCCAGCAGCTTGGACGGGACAGGTAACACCGGGGAGCTGTTTTTT.

The V and J genes are TRBV5-1 and TRBJ2-6; 9 positions match TRBD1. The J segment lost 2 bases and the V segment lost 5 bases, leaving 5 bases of the junction unmatched. Germline V gives CDR1 SGHRS, CDR2 YFSETQ. This CDR3 region has 16 residues. As DNA, the CDR3 is TGCGCCAGCAGGGTCGGGACAGGGCCTGGGGCCAACGTCCTGACTTTC. Protein: CASRVGTGPGANVLTF. The whole variable domain, filled in from reference TRBV5-1 and TRBJ2-6, reads KAGVTQTPRYLIKTRGQQVTLSCSPISGHRSVSWYQQTPGQGLQFLFEYFSETQRNKGNFPGRFSGRQFSNSRSEMNVSTLELGDSALYLCASRVGTGPGANVLTFGAGSRLTVL.

This chain connects TRBV9 to TRBJ2-5; perhaps TRBD2 as D (6 bases). The CDR3 is made up of 15 amino acids. Trimming stripped 0 bases from V and 5 bases from J, with 14 bases between. Per the germline V gene, CDR1 is SGDLS and CDR2 is YYNGEE. CDR3 in amino acids: CASSVGVAEWETQYF. CDR3 in DNA: TGTGCCAGCAGCGTAGGGGTAGCGGAGTGGGAGACCCAGTACTTC.

The chain joins TRBV19 to TRBJ2-2; 11 bases align to TRBD2. The CDR3 is made up of 17 amino acids. J was trimmed by 0 bases and V by 6 bases; bases with no gene match: 6. Germline CDR1 LNHDA, CDR2 SQIVND (reference sequence). The CDR3 sequence: CASRKLAGVPNTGELFF. Written as DNA, the CDR3 is TGTGCCAGTAGGAAACTAGCGGGGGTCCCGAACACCGGGGAGCTGTTTTTT.

V and J are TRBV27 and TRBJ2-5; 9 nucleotides line up with TRBD1. Near its end, the DNA agrees better with TRBJ2-7, so the J call may be wrong. This CDR3 has 17 residues. Looked up from germline, CDR1 is MNHEY and CDR2 is SMNVEV (reference sequence). The CDR3 DNA reads TGTGCCAGCAGTTTATGGGGCTGGGACAGGGTCCCCTACGAGCAGTACTTC. Its protein is CASSLWGWDRVPYEQYF.